This TCR beta chain emerged from a study of graft-versus-host responses after intestinal transplantation. About the research overall: Recipients received multivisceral, liver-intestinal, or isolated intestinal transplants. Recipients uniformly received anti-thymocyte globulin induction, followed by tacrolimus and steroids for roughly 3 years.

About this clone: Its antigen is unidentified.

Only in-frame clones appear in the TCRdb table, and some are missing; sequencing was by immunoSEQ multiplex PCR. This sample has fewer than 95,000 clones; under 95% occur once, and the top ten carry more than 0.35%. The sample here was unstimulated CD8+ T cells sorted from spleen or lymph node cells, taken before transplant. The clonotype originates from a human donor who was the organ donor for an intestinal transplant.

The CDR3 bases are TGCAGCGTTGAGGACCCGGACAGTAACACTGAAGCTTTCTTT. Its protein product is CSVEDPDSNTEAFF. V usage is TRBV29-1 and J usage is TRBJ1-1, with D possibly matching TRBD1 (6 bases). CDR3 length: 14 residues. The germline gives CDR1 SQVTM, CDR2 ANQGSEA. V was shortened by 3 bases and J by 2 bases, with 13 bases between the two germline ends.